This T cell receptor (beta chain) derives from a study of blood T cells in healthy people across ages. Together with a sample-barcoded 5' primer, a J-beta primer mix was included in a second PCR lasting about 7 to 12 cycles. MiXCR, applied by TCRdb to the 5' RACE reads, yields one record per CDR3 protein. Here the sample spans about 1.6 million distinct CDR3 sequences, about 31% being singletons. The source is a woman aged 30 to 39 in good health. The material sequenced was blood.

The CDR3 nucleotides are TGCGCCAGCAGCCAGGGTAGCGGGGGACCTCAAGAGACCCAGTACTTC. Protein sequence: CASSQGSGGPQETQYF. The chain joins TRBV4-1 to TRBJ2-5; 9 bases fit TRBD2. The V segment lost 3 bases and the J segment 2 bases; nucleotides outside the gene matches: 7. The CDR3 totals 16 residues. From germline, CDR1 is MGHRA and CDR2 YSYEKL.